The clone carrying this T cell receptor beta chain was picked up many times. The target antigen is unknown. This sample was included in a study of CD8 T cells in ankylosing spondylitis. Findings and limits, study-wide: Ankylosing spondylitis blood appeared to carry a characteristic TCR beta motif of eight or nine highly homologous variants. Disease-linked clones proved CD8+ and comparatively uncommon in peripheral blood. There were earlier reports of some motif variants in reactive arthritis synovial fluid and blood. According to the report, clones linked to the disease were significantly enriched in matched synovial fluid samples taken from ankylosing spondylitis patients.

V lost 6 bases and J 2 bases, leaving 12 bases between the germline ends. The CDR3 spans 13 residues. Germline V gives CDR1 DFQATT, CDR2 SNEGSKA (reference sequence). 5'-RACE, quantitative and with molecular barcodes, yielded the TCR beta libraries. One entry per CDR3 protein results from TCRdb running MiXCR on the 5' RACE reads. The sample consists of 450,000 to 550,000 distinct CDR3 sequences, approximately 5% of them appearing once. Input material: blood, either unsorted or a sorted T cell fraction (not recorded which). The chain recombines TRBV20-1 with TRBJ2-3; D ambiguous. The clonotype originates from a male donor with ankylosing spondylitis. CDR3 protein: CSANRGHTDTQYF. The CDR3 DNA follows: TGCAGTGCCAACCGCGGTCACACAGATACGCAGTATTTT.